Each of the 19 T cell receptor beta chains below was sequenced from the same sample in a study of T cell repertoires in cytomegalovirus infection (dated 2019 in TCRdb). Sequencing instrument: Illumina HiSeq 1500. TCRdb reran the public reads through fastp at Q25 and MiXCR, keeping productive beta chains. Identical CDR3 protein sequences are pooled into one entry, listed with their most common genes and DNA. This sample holds around 450,000 distinct CDR3 sequences; about 33% were observed only once. The top ten constitute approximately 15% of the sample. The source material was PBMCs. The receptors originated from a human donor in good health (CMV status not recorded). Some clones in this sample may be carry-over from other donors' samples.

This clonotype was picked up a small number of times. The V call is TRBV20-1, the J call TRBJ2-2; either TRBD1 or TRBD2 may supply D (5 bases each). The CDR3 sequence is 13 residues long. CDR1 is DFQATT and CDR2 is SNEGSKA in the germline V gene (reference sequence). Trimming shortened V by 0 bases and J by 11 bases, and 13 bases separated the two germline ends. The CDR3 nucleotides read TGCAGTGCTAGAGATCCAGGGAGCTACGAGCTGTTTTTT. Amino acids: CSARDPGSYELFF.

The chain uses TRBV6-5 and TRBJ2-7; 7 bases align to TRBD1. Germline V CDR1 and CDR2: MNHEY, SVGAGI. This CDR3 spans 16 amino acids. Germline trimming cut 4 bases from V and 4 bases from J; bases unmatched to any gene: 13. CDR3 in DNA: TGTGCCAGCAGTTCTCGCCACGGACAGGTGGTTTACGAGCAGTACTTC. This sequence encodes CASSSRHGQVVYEQYF.

This clonotype was seen a few times. The rearrangement joins TRBV10-3 to TRBJ2-1; D possibly corresponds to TRBD1 (5 bases). Per germline, CDR1 ENHRY and CDR2 SYGVKD. The V end lost 9 bases, the J end lost 0 bases, and 9 bases lay between the germline ends. The CDR3 has 13 residues. CDR3 protein: CAIQALSYNEQFF. The CDR3 DNA reads as TGTGCCATACAGGCCCTCTCCTACAATGAGCAGTTCTTC.

The chain couples TRBV6-1 to TRBJ1-5; maybe TRBD1 (5 bases). Germline V gene lookup returns CDR1 MNHNS and CDR2 SASEGT. The length of the CDR3 is 16 residues. The V gene lost 2 bases and the J gene lost 3 bases, with 14 bases spanning the gap. In nucleotides, the CDR3 is TGTGCCAGCAGTGAATGGGATGGGGGGATCAATCAGCCCCAGCATTTT. Residues: CASSEWDGGINQPQHF.

The chain recombines TRBV7-9 with TRBJ1-1; D remains ambiguous. The CDR3 covers 16 residues. Trimming left V 0 bases short and J 0 bases short, with 11 bases between. Germline CDR1 reads SEHNR; CDR2 reads FQNEAQ (reference sequence). The CDR3: CASSLAWSDMNTEAFF. The CDR3 nucleotides are TGTGCCAGCAGCTTAGCGTGGTCAGATATGAACACTGAAGCTTTCTTT.

This clonotype came up a few times. The chain uses TRBV11-1 and TRBJ1-1; 8 bases fit TRBD1. Germline-derived CDR1 and CDR2 are SGHAT and FQDESV (reference sequence). CDR3 length: 16 residues. The ends lost 5 bases at V and 1 base at J; junction bases unmatched: 9. CDR3 loop: CASSQDRVNQNTEAFF. CDR3 in DNA: TGTGCCAGCAGCCAGGACAGGGTCAACCAGAACACTGAAGCTTTCTTT.

This chain connects TRBV11-2 to TRBJ1-5; a possible D gene is TRBD1 (6 bases). Trimming pared 5 bases from V and 0 bases from J, leaving 26 bases between. In germline, CDR1 is SGHAT, CDR2 FQNNGV. CDR3 length: 20 amino acids. The CDR3 DNA is TGTGCCAGCAGCCCCTCGACGATTTCAAGGACAGTGCATAGCAATCAGCCCCAGCATTTT. Amino acids: CASSPSTISRTVHSNQPQHF.

This clonotype was counted between two and nine times. The chain joins TRBV4-3 to TRBJ1-4, with D possibly matching TRBD1 (5 bases). V was cut by 4 bases and J by 7 bases, with 13 bases left in between. Germline CDR1 LGHNA, CDR2 YSLEER. The CDR3 contains 14 residues. CDR3 coding DNA: TGCGCCAGCAGCCCAGCCGCGAGGGGTGAAAAACTGTTTTTT. Protein: CASSPAARGEKLFF.

The rearrangement links TRBV19 to TRBJ2-1, with 11 bases identical to TRBD2. Per germline, CDR1 LNHDA and CDR2 SQIVND (reference sequence). CDR3 length: 17 amino acids. Trimming removed 5 bases from V and 2 bases from J; junction bases left unmatched: 8. Written as DNA, the CDR3 is TGTGCCAGTAGTGTCCCCGAACTAGCGGGGGCCTACAATGAGCAGTTCTTC. It yields the protein CASSVPELAGAYNEQFF.

This clonotype was found a few times. This chain uses TRBV12-3 or TRBV12-4 with TRBJ2-2; 8 nucleotides line up with TRBD2. Trimming removed 3 bases from V and 6 bases from J; junction bases left unmatched: 9. The CDR3 is 16 amino acids. The CDR3 bases are TGTGCCAGCAGTTTGGAGCTGGGACTAGGTGCCGGGGAGCTGTTTTTT. Amino acid sequence: CASSLELGLGAGELFF.

Turning to this clonotype: An end of the junction does not agree with germline; a read error may underlie this. Here the CDR3 DNA reads TGTGCCAGTAGCTTCTCTAGCGGGGGAGTTACCCATTACTTC. The encoded protein is CASSFSSGGVTHYF. The V call is TRBV7-2, the J call TRBJ2-5; 10 nucleotides align to TRBD2. CDR1 SGHTA and CDR2 FQGNSA come from the germline V gene. The CDR3 runs to 14 residues. The variable domain in full, with the rest retrieved from reference TRBV7-2 and TRBJ2-5, is GAGVSQSPSNKVTEKGKDVELRCDPISGHTALYWYRQSLGQGLEFLIYFQGNSAPDKSGLPSDRFSAERTGGSVSTLTIQRTQQEDSAVYLCASSFSSGGVTHYFGPGTRLLVL.

V is TRBV7-6 and J is TRBJ2-4; D is uncertain. The CDR3 is made up of 12 amino acids. From germline, CDR1 is SGHVS and CDR2 FNYEAQ. V shed 4 bases and J shed 7 bases, with 8 bases lying between them. Here the CDR3 reads CASSSSLNIQYF. The CDR3 nucleotides are TGTGCCAGCAGCTCCTCGCTGAACATTCAGTACTTC.

The chain couples TRBV20-1 to TRBJ1-4; 9 bases fit TRBD1. CDR3 length: 17 amino acids. V was clipped by 2 bases and J by 0 bases; unmatched bases: 7. CDR1 DFQATT and CDR2 SNEGSKA come from the germline V gene (reference sequence). The CDR3 protein is CSARKMGQGATNEKLFF. In DNA form, the CDR3 reads TGCAGTGCTAGAAAGATGGGACAGGGAGCAACTAATGAAAAACTGTTTTTT.

The CDR3 is CASRALRGTYYGYTF. DNA of the CDR3: TGTGCCAGCAGGGCGCTGCGGGGCACCTACTATGGCTACACCTTC. V is TRBV7-8 and J is TRBJ1-2; a possible D gene is TRBD1 (5 bases). The germline V gene encodes CDR1 SGHVS and CDR2 FQNEAQ. The V end lost 6 bases, the J end lost 3 bases, and 17 bases lay between the germline ends. The CDR3 is 15 residues long.

Ten or more counts support this clonotype. The genes are TRBV28 and TRBJ2-5, with D perhaps TRBD2 (5 bases). CDR1 is MDHEN and CDR2 is SYDVKM in the germline V gene. The CDR3 spans 16 residues. V lost 5 bases, J lost 2 bases, and 18 bases lay in between. CDR3 DNA sequence: TGTGCCAGCAGTAATTCAAGAGGACTTTTACAAGAGACCCAGTACTTC. Protein: CASSNSRGLLQETQYF.

Of note for this clonotype: This clone may be a read error of a much larger clone one base away. The chain carries TRBV7-2 and TRBJ1-2; 7 bases fit TRBD1. The CDR3 is made up of 15 amino acids. V gave up 5 bases and J gave up 8 bases; unmatched junction bases: 14. Germline V CDR1 and CDR2: SGHTA, FQGNSA. CDR3 region: CASSTTSGTVGGYTF. The DNA for the CDR3 is TGTGCCAGCAGCACTACCTCCGGGACAGTCGGGGGCTACACCTTC.

This clonotype occurred a few times. The chain uses TRBV7-9 and TRBJ1-2, with TRBD1 as a possible D gene (5 bases). Germline lookup yields CDR1 SEHNR and CDR2 FQNEAQ (reference sequence). The CDR3 sequence is 14 residues long. Trimming left V 3 bases short and J 4 bases short, with 12 bases between. As DNA, the CDR3 is TGTGCCAGCAGCTTTAAAGGGGAGACCTATGGCTACACCTTC. This gives the protein CASSFKGETYGYTF.

The count of this clonotype is one. The chain has TRBV7-6 and TRBJ2-3; 7 bases agree with TRBD2. Germline lookup yields CDR1 SGHVS and CDR2 FNYEAQ. This CDR3 has 14 amino acids. With V trimmed by 7 bases and J by 4 bases, 8 bases remained unmatched. Here the CDR3 reads CASNVGGVADTQYF. The CDR3 DNA is TGTGCCAGCAACGTGGGGGGGGTGGCAGATACGCAGTATTTT.

This clonotype has only one observation. This chain uses TRBV29-1 with TRBJ2-2; no reliable D call. CDR1 and CDR2 from the germline V gene are SQVTM and ANQGSEA. This CDR3 is 13 amino acids long. V dropped 4 bases and J dropped 0 bases, with 6 bases sitting between them. The CDR3 reads CSVGRSNTGELFF. The CDR3 bases are TGCAGCGTTGGCAGATCGAACACCGGGGAGCTGTTTTTT.